The rows below give T cell receptor beta chains drawn from one sample of a study of blood T cell repertoires in COVID-19. TCRdb's table, derived via immunoSEQ multiplex PCR, lists solely in-frame clones and lacks some. The sample shows over 85,000 clones, approximately 90% of them seen only once. The sequencing input was peripheral blood. Receptors originate from a human donor in a cohort sampled during active COVID-19. CDR3s include the opening cysteine and the closing phenylalanine or tryptophan. Each record gives: CDR3 protein, CDR3 DNA, V gene, D gene, J gene. The D gene is left open where the match is weak.

CDR3 protein: CASSQGLAGGTDTQYF; CDR3 DNA: TGCGCCAGCAGCCAGGGACTAGCGGGAGGCACAGATACGCAGTATTTT; V gene: TRBV5-1; D gene: TRBD2; J gene: TRBJ2-3
CDR3 protein: CASRRGDRYGYTF; CDR3 DNA: TGTGCCAGCAGGAGGGGGGACAGATATGGCTACACCTTC; V gene: TRBV6-5; D gene: TRBD1; J gene: TRBJ1-2
CDR3 protein: CASSPYGGGEQYF; CDR3 DNA: TGTGCCAGCAGTCCCTATGGGGGAGGCGAGCAGTACTTC; V gene: TRBV12-3/TRBV12-4; D gene: NA; J gene: TRBJ2-7
CDR3 protein: CASSDLGTGYNEQFF; CDR3 DNA: TGCGCCAGCAGTGATCTGGGGACAGGTTACAATGAGCAGTTCTTC; V gene: TRBV10-1; D gene: TRBD1; J gene: TRBJ2-1
CDR3 protein: CASSLAGGGYGYTF; CDR3 DNA: TGTGCCAGCAGCCTGGCAGGGGGCGGCTATGGCTACACCTTC; V gene: TRBV5-6; D gene: TRBD1; J gene: TRBJ1-2
CDR3 protein: CASSLPGVSEAFF; CDR3 DNA: TGTGCCAGCAGCCTCCCAGGGGTTTCTGAAGCTTTCTTT; V gene: TRBV6-2/TRBV6-3; D gene: NA; J gene: TRBJ1-1
CDR3 protein: CASSRGLNQPQHF; CDR3 DNA: TGTGCCAGCAGCCGGGGGTTAAATCAGCCCCAGCATTTT; V gene: TRBV28; D gene: NA; J gene: TRBJ1-5
CDR3 protein: CASSQDLAGQSYNEQFF; CDR3 DNA: TGTGCCAGCAGCCAAGATCTTGCGGGGCAGTCCTACAATGAGCAGTTCTTC; V gene: TRBV3-1/TRBV3-2; D gene: NA; J gene: TRBJ2-1
CDR3 protein: CASRRGPDEKLFF; CDR3 DNA: TGCGCCAGCAGGAGGGGGCCGGATGAAAAACTGTTTTTT; V gene: TRBV10-2; D gene: TRBD1; J gene: TRBJ1-4
CDR3 protein: CASSEPGEKAFF; CDR3 DNA: TGTGCCAGCAGTGAACCAGGGGAGAAAGCTTTCTTT; V gene: TRBV6-1; D gene: NA; J gene: TRBJ1-1
CDR3 protein: CASIPGLAHNEQFF; CDR3 DNA: TGTGCCAGCATTCCGGGACTAGCGCACAATGAGCAGTTCTTC; V gene: TRBV28; D gene: TRBD2; J gene: TRBJ2-1
CDR3 protein: CSAQREGYGYTF; CDR3 DNA: TGCAGCGCCCAACGGGAAGGCTATGGCTACACCTTC; V gene: TRBV29-1; D gene: NA; J gene: TRBJ1-2
CDR3 protein: CASGGVVLNTGELFF; CDR3 DNA: TGTGCCAGCGGAGGGGTCGTGTTGAACACCGGGGAGCTGTTTTTT; V gene: TRBV2; D gene: NA; J gene: TRBJ2-2
CDR3 protein: CSASLGGGTEAFF; CDR3 DNA: TGCAGTGCTAGTTTAGGGGGCGGCACTGAAGCTTTCTTT; V gene: TRBV20-1; D gene: TRBD1; J gene: TRBJ1-1
CDR3 protein: CASSPSDGETQYF; CDR3 DNA: TGTGCCAGCAGCCCATCAGATGGAGAGACCCAGTACTTC; V gene: TRBV27; D gene: NA; J gene: TRBJ2-5